This T cell receptor beta chain was identified during a study of control samples from healthy donors and cancer patients. TCRdb's copy holds only in-frame clones and misses some; the assay was immunoSEQ multiplex PCR. The sample has some 80,000 clones; around 92% are singletons. The trim removed 3 bases at V and 3 bases at J, leaving 3 bases unmatched. This CDR3 has 15 amino acids. CDR1 is SGDLS and CDR2 is YYNGEE in the germline V gene. The sample comprised blood. The TCR comes from a woman aged 55-70 years in good health. The rearrangement joins TRBV9 to TRBJ2-1; TRBD2 matches at 10 bases. The CDR3 DNA reads as TGTGCCAGCAGCGCCTTAGCGGGAGGCTACAATGAGCAGTTCTTC. This encodes CASSALAGGYNEQFF.